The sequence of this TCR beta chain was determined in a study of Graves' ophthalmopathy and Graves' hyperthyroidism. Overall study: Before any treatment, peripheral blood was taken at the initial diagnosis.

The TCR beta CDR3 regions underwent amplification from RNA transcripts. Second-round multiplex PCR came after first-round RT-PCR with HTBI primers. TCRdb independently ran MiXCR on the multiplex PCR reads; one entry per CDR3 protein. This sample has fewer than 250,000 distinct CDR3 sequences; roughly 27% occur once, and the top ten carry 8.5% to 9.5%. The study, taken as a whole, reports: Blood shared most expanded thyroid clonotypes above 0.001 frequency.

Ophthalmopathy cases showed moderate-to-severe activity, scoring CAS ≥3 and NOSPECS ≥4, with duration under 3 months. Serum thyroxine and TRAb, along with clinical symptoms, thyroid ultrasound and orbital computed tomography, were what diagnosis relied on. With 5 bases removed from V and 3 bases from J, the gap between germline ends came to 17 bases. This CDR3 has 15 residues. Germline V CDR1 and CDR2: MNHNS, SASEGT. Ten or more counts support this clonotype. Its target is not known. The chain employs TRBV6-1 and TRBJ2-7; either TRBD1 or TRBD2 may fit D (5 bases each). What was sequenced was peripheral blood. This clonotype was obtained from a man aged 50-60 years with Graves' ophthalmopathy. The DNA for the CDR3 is TGTGCCAGCAGTAAGTCCGGGACCCAGGGCTACGAGCAGTACTTC. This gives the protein CASSKSGTQGYEQYF.